This T cell receptor beta chain was sequenced in a study of cytomegalovirus exposure and HLA in healthy donors. Turning to the study itself: Roughly 86 million unique TCRs from HLA-typed donors made up an early data release.

60 Vbeta and 13 Jbeta primers were used in PCR. Libraries were prepared by immunoSEQ multiplex PCR; TCRdb keeps only in-frame clonotypes and omits some of them. The sample consists of roughly 23,000 clones, over 65% of them appearing once. For this clone: Its antigen is unidentified.

The CDR3 contains 18 residues. The ends were cut back, 0 bases at V and 10 bases at J, with 25 bases in the middle. Germline-derived CDR1 and CDR2 are ENHRY and SYGVKD. Study-wide results and limits: The investigators catalogued 150 to 200 TCR beta chains as cytomegalovirus-associated. Sequencing artifact likely explains a cluster of highly shared sequence variants.

What was sequenced was PBMCs. This TCR came from a man in his 60s in good health and CMV-seronegative. The chain recombines TRBV10-3 with TRBJ2-1, with D tentatively TRBD1 (5 bases). Written as DNA, the CDR3 is TGTGCCATCAGTGAGTCTTATTTTGTAAATGTTGGGGCACGCGAGCAGTTCTTC. Translating gives CAISESYFVNVGAREQFF.